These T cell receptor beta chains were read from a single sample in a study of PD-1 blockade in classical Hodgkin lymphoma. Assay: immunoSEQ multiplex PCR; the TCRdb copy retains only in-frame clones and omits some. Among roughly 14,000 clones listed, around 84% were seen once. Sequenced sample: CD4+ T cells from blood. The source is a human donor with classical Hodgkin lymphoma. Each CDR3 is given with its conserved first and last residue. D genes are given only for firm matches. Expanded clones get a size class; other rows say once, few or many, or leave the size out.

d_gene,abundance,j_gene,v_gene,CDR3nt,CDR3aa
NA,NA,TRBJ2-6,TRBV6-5,TGTGCCAGCAGTCGCACACCCTCCGGGGCCAACGTCCTGACTTTC,CASSRTPSGANVLTF
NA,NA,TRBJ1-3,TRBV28,TGTGCCAGCAGTTTGCAGGGTAGACGCGCGGACACCATATATTTT,CASSLQGRRADTIYF
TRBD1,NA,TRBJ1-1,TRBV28,TGTGCCAGCCTTGACAGGGGTGAAGCTTTCTTT,CASLDRGEAFF
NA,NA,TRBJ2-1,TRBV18,TGTGCCAGCGCGGGGAGACAGGGAGGTCGCAATGAGCAGTTCTTC,CASAGRQGGRNEQFF
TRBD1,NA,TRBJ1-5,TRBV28,TGTGCCAGCAGTTTCTTTTCGGGACAGGGGTACGTTAATGATCAGCCCCAGCATTTT,CASSFFSGQGYVNDQPQHF
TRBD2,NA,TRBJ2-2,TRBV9,TGTGCCAGCAGGGAGCGGGAAGGGTACACCGGGGAGCTGTTTTTT,CASREREGYTGELFF
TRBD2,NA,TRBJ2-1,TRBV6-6,TGTGCCAGCAGAGGGACTAGCGAGAATGAGCAGTTCTTC,CASRGTSENEQFF
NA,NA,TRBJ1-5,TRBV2,TGTGCCAGCAGTCAGGCGGGTTCGCCCCAGCATTTT,CASSQAGSPQHF
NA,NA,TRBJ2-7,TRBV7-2,TGTGCCAGCTCAACCCCAGGCGTGGAGCAGTACTTC,CASSTPGVEQYF
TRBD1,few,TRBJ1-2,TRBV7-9,TGTGCCAGCAGCTTAGGATGGGGACAGGGGGCGGTTGGCTACACCTTC,CASSLGWGQGAVGYTF
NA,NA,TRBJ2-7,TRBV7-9,TGTGCCAGCAGCTTAGAGGGGGGGCTCAGCTCCTACGAGCAGTACTTC,CASSLEGGLSSYEQYF
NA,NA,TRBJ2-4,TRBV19,TGTGCCAGTAGTGGCCTTTTCGGGGGGCGAGGCAAAAACATTCAGTACTTC,CASSGLFGGRGKNIQYF
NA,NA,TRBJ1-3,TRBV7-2,TGTGCCAGCAGCACCGACAGATCCTCTGGAAACACCATATATTTT,CASSTDRSSGNTIYF
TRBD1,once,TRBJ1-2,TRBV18,TGTGCCAGCTCAGACAGGGAGACCCTTTATGGCTACACCTTC,CASSDRETLYGYTF
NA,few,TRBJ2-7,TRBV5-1,TGCGCCAGCAGCTTGGATCCCAGCAGCGCCTACGAGCAGTACTTC,CASSLDPSSAYEQYF
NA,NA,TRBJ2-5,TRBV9,TGTGCCAGCAGCGCCAGACCCCAAGAGACCCAGTACTTC,CASSARPQETQYF
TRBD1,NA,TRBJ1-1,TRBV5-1,TGCGCCAGCAGCACCGAGACAGGGGGCTATAAAGCGGGCACTGAAGCTTTCTTT,CASSTETGGYKAGTEAFF
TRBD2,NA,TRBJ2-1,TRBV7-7,TGTGCCAGCAGCGACCAAGGGAGGGCTAATGAGCAGTTCTTC,CASSDQGRANEQFF
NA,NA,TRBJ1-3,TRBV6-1,TGTGCCGCCACGCGTCAGGGCTCTGGAAACACCATATATTTT,CAATRQGSGNTIYF
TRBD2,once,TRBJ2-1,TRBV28,TGTGCCAGCAGTTTACGCGGGACTAGCGGGATAAATGAGCAGTTCTTC,CASSLRGTSGINEQFF
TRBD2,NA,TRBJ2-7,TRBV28,TGTGCCAGCAGTTTGCGTACTAGCGGGAGGGCCCTCGAGCAGTACTTC,CASSLRTSGRALEQYF
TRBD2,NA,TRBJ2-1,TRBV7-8,TGTGCCAGCAGCTCTTGGACTAGCGGGAGCAATGAGCAGTTCTTC,CASSSWTSGSNEQFF
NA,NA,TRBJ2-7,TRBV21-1,TGTGCCAGCAGCAAGAACCGGGACACCCAGTTCTACGAGCAGTACTTC,CASSKNRDTQFYEQYF
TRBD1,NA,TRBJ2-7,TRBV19,TGTGCCAGTAGTGTGGGGACAGGGCGCAACGAGCAGTACTTC,CASSVGTGRNEQYF
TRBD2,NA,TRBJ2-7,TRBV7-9,TGTGCCAGCAGCCCCCGGACTAGCGGGAGGCTGAACGAGCAGTACTTC,CASSPRTSGRLNEQYF
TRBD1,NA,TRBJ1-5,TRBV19,TGTGCCAGTAGTAAACTGGGACAGGGCAATCAGCCCCAGCATTTT,CASSKLGQGNQPQHF
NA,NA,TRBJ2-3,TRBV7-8,TGTGCCAGCAGCCGATCAAGGGCAGGGGTTCTCACAGATACGCAGTATTTT,CASSRSRAGVLTDTQYF
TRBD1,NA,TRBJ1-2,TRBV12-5,TGTGCTAGTGCCCGGACAGGGGGCAACTATGGCTACACCTTC,CASARTGGNYGYTF
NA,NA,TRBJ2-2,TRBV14,TGTGCCAGCAGCCAAGTGGAGTCTAACACCGGGGAGCTGTTTTTT,CASSQVESNTGELFF
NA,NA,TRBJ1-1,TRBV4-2,TGTGCCAGCAGCCAAGTGGGGGGATTAATGAACACTGAAGCTTTCTTT,CASSQVGGLMNTEAFF
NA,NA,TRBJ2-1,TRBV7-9,TGTGCCAGCAGCCCAGTGGGAGTGGGAATTGTCAATGAGCAGTTCTTC,CASSPVGVGIVNEQFF
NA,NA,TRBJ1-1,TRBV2,TGTGCCAGCATGTCAGGGGCTTACATGAACACTGAAGCTTTCTTT,CASMSGAYMNTEAFF
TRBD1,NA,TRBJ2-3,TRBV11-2,TGTGCCAGCAGAACCGACAGGGGGAGCACAGATACGCAGTATTTT,CASRTDRGSTDTQYF
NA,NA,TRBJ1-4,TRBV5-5,TGTGCCAGCAGCCGTAGGGTGGGGGATGAAAAACTGTTTTTT,CASSRRVGDEKLFF
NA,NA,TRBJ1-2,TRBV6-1,TGTGCCAGCAGCCCAGGACAGCGGGGGGCTATTGGCTACACCTTC,CASSPGQRGAIGYTF
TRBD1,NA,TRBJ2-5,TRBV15,TGTGCCACCAGCAGAGTGGGGACAGGGAGAGGGCAAGAGACCCAGTACTTC,CATSRVGTGRGQETQYF
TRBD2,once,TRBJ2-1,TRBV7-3,TGTGCCGGCAGCTTATCGGCTAGCGGGATTGGTTATTACAATGAGCAGTTCTTC,CAGSLSASGIGYYNEQFF
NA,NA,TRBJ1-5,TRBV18,TGTGCCAGCTCACCCGACACAGGGAGCAATCAGCCCCAGCATTTT,CASSPDTGSNQPQHF
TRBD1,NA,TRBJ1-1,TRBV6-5,TGTGCCAGCAGGCCATCGACAGGGATAAAAGCTTTCTTT,CASRPSTGIKAFF